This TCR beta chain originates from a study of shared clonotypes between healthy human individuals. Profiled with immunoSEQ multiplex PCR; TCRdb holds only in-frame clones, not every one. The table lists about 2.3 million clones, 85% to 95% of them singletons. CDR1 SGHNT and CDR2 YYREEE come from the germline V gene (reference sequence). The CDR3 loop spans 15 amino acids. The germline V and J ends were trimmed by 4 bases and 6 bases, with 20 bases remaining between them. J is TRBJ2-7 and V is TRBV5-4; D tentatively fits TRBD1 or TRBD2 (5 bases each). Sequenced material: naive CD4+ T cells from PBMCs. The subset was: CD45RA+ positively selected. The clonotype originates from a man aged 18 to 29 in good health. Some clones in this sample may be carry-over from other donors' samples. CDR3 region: CASSVDSGRALEQYF. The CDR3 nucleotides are TGTGCCAGCAGCGTAGACAGCGGCAGGGCGCTCGAGCAGTACTTC.